The 22 T cell receptor beta chains listed next were all sequenced from one sample in a study of T-cell memory formation after mild COVID-19 listed by TCRdb under 2021. Library creation used 5' RACE. Sequencing took place on an Illumina NovaSeq 6000. TCRdb handled the public reads itself, with Q25 trimming in fastp and clone calling in MiXCR, and kept productive beta chains. Entries that share a CDR3 protein sequence are merged under the most common genes and DNA. Counted in this sample were roughly 600,000 distinct CDR3 sequences; about a sixth of them appeared once. The ten largest clones add up to around 11% of the sample. Sequenced sample: PBMCs or a T cell subset sorted from them (not recorded which). All receptors come from an adult woman who had mild COVID-19 (a few samples of this study predate the infection). The sample titles of this study are shuffled in the database, so cell type and time point are left out; the donor was told from shared clones.

The V gene is TRBV6-5, the J gene TRBJ2-5; D unresolved. V lost 2 bases, J lost 3 bases, and 7 bases lay in between. Germline assignment: CDR1 MNHEY and CDR2 SVGAGI. This CDR3 spans 13 amino acids. CDR3 residues: CASSYVGKETQYF. The CDR3 DNA reads TGTGCCAGCAGTTACGTGGGTAAAGAGACCCAGTACTTC.

There are a few counts of this clonotype. The chain joins TRBV19 to TRBJ1-5; D ambiguous. The CDR3 runs to 12 residues. Trimming shortened V by 0 bases and J by 12 bases, and 9 bases separated the two germline ends. Germline loops: CDR1 LNHDA, CDR2 SQIVND (reference sequence). CDR3 region: CASSIDRGSQHF. The CDR3, as DNA: TGTGCCAGTAGTATAGATCGCGGCAGCCAGCATTTT.

This clonotype has just a few counts. This CDR3 reads CASSPFPTGGYGYTF. CDR3 nucleotide sequence: TGTGCCAGCAGTCCTTTCCCAACAGGGGGCTATGGCTACACCTTC. The chain employs TRBV12-3 or TRBV12-4 and TRBJ1-2; TRBD1 agrees at 8 bases. Unmatched junction bases numbered 9, after V lost 5 bases and J lost 4 bases. The CDR3 has 15 residues.

The J gene is TRBJ2-3, the V gene TRBV12-3 or TRBV12-4; the D gene is possibly TRBD1 (7 bases). The V gene lost 8 bases and the J gene lost 2 bases, with 29 bases spanning the gap. CDR3 length: 19 amino acids. The DNA of the CDR3 is TGTGCCAGCCACTGGAGGGCAGGGGGACGTCATCGCGCCACAGATACGCAGTATTTT. It is translated as CASHWRAGGRHRATDTQYF.

The chain uses TRBV3-1 and TRBJ2-7; TRBD1 matches at 8 bases. V lost 1 base, J lost 7 bases, and 6 bases stayed unmatched. CDR3 length equals 14 residues. Germline V gives CDR1 LGHDT, CDR2 YNNKEL (reference sequence). The CDR3 reads CASSQVPRGHEQYF. The CDR3 coding sequence is TGTGCCAGCAGCCAAGTTCCCAGGGGGCATGAGCAGTACTTC.

V usage is TRBV7-3 and J usage is TRBJ1-6; D remains ambiguous. CDR1 is SGHTA and CDR2 is FQGTGA in the germline V gene. The CDR3 length is 13 residues. V was shortened by 2 bases and J by 7 bases, with 6 bases between the two germline ends. The CDR3 coding sequence is TGTGCCAGCAGCTTATGGGCAAATTCACCCCTCCACTTT. This codes for CASSLWANSPLHF.

This clonotype appeared a few times. The chain recombines TRBV7-2 with TRBJ2-3; D remains unclear. From germline, CDR1 is SGHTA and CDR2 FQGNSA. V lost 5 bases and J 0 bases, leaving 9 bases between the germline ends. CDR3 size: 14 residues. The CDR3 loop reads CASSPKISTDTQYF. Written as DNA, the CDR3 is TGTGCCAGCAGCCCGAAGATTAGCACAGATACGCAGTATTTT.

V is TRBV11-2 and J is TRBJ1-1, with a weak D call TRBD1 (5 bases). Trimming took off 6 bases at V and 0 bases at J, with 14 bases between the two ends. The CDR3 extends over 15 amino acids. CDR1 is SGHAT and CDR2 is FQNNGV in the germline V gene. The CDR3 nucleotides read TGTGCCAGCAGTCATCAGGGCAGCGTGAACACTGAAGCTTTCTTT. This gives the protein CASSHQGSVNTEAFF.

The CDR3 sequence: CASSRGQGSYTF. For the CDR3, the DNA is TGTGCCAGCAGCCGAGGACAGGGGAGTTACACCTTC. The rearrangement uses TRBV7-9 and TRBJ1-2; 9 nucleotides match TRBD1. Trimming cost V 5 bases and J 11 bases; bases outside gene matches: 6. Germline CDR1 is SEHNR and CDR2 is FQNEAQ (reference sequence). CDR3 length: 12 amino acids.

The gene calls are TRBV29-1 and TRBJ2-1; no clear D gene. This CDR3 is 10 amino acids long. CDR1 and CDR2 from the germline V gene are SQVTM and ANQGSEA. Trimming took 3 bases from V and 10 from J, leaving 7 bases between them. This chain's CDR3 is CSVDLGEQFF. The CDR3 coding sequence is TGCAGCGTTGATCTAGGCGAGCAGTTCTTC.

A few counts support this clonotype. The chain carries TRBV24-1 and TRBJ2-3; 12 bases agree with TRBD2. The CDR3 runs 18 residues. The V gene's germline CDR1 is KGHDR and CDR2 SFDVKD. V shed 3 bases, J shed 2 bases, and the junction held 8 bases outside the gene matches. The CDR3 region has the DNA TGTGCCACCAGTGATCCACCTGGACTAGCGGGAACCACAGATACGCAGTATTTT. Protein: CATSDPPGLAGTTDTQYF.

This clonotype was seen a handful of times. V gene TRBV20-1 combines with J gene TRBJ2-1; 12 positions agree with TRBD2. V lost 6 bases and J lost 5; bases outside the gene matches: 8. The CDR3 sequence is 15 residues long. The germline gives CDR1 DFQATT, CDR2 SNEGSKA (reference sequence). The CDR3 loop is CSAKLAGGLNNEQFF. DNA for the CDR3: TGCAGTGCCAAACTAGCGGGAGGCCTCAACAATGAGCAGTTCTTC.

This chain joins TRBV20-1 and TRBJ2-1, with 8 bases identical to TRBD2. CDR3 length equals 17 residues. Germline V gene sequence: CDR1 DFQATT, CDR2 SNEGSKA (reference sequence). V was clipped by 5 bases and J by 2 bases; unmatched bases: 14. The CDR3 sequence: CSAQKWTSLGPYNEQFF. Here the CDR3 DNA reads TGCAGTGCTCAAAAATGGACTAGCCTAGGCCCCTACAATGAGCAGTTCTTC.

This clonotype was counted between two and nine times. DNA of the CDR3: TGTGCCAGCAGCTTAGGTGCCCGAGAGTCGGACTATGGCTACACCTTC. This encodes CASSLGARESDYGYTF. The chain is built from TRBV7-8 and TRBJ1-2; D unclear. CDR3 size: 16 residues. CDR1 is SGHVS, CDR2 FQNEAQ, per germline. Deletions cut 1 base from V and 3 bases from J, with 15 bases between.

The rearrangement joins TRBV10-3 to TRBJ2-3, with TRBD2 matching over 8 bases. Per the germline V gene, CDR1 is ENHRY and CDR2 is SYGVKD. J was trimmed by 2 bases and V by 8 bases; bases with no gene match: 6. The CDR3 spans 14 residues. The CDR3 region has the DNA TGTGCCATCTTTAGCGGGGAGTCCACAGATACGCAGTATTTT. This encodes CAIFSGESTDTQYF.

Written as DNA, the CDR3 is TGTGCCATCAGTGAGTCGGGGACTCAAGAGACCCAGTACTTC. Translation gives CAISESGTQETQYF. V usage is TRBV10-3 and J usage is TRBJ2-5, with a weak D call TRBD2 (6 bases). The CDR3 length is 14 residues. The germline gives CDR1 ENHRY, CDR2 SYGVKD. With 0 bases removed from V and 2 bases from J, the gap between germline ends came to 7 bases.

The chain uses TRBV7-2 and TRBJ2-4; maybe TRBD2 (6 bases). Germline V gene sequence: CDR1 SGHTA, CDR2 FQGNSA. This CDR3 is 13 amino acids long. Between the trimmed V and J ends, which lost 3 bases and 7 bases, there was a span of 10 bases. The CDR3 sequence: CASSLGLLNIQYF. In DNA form, the CDR3 reads TGTGCCAGCAGCTTGGGACTCTTGAACATTCAGTACTTC.

The J gene is TRBJ2-3, the V gene TRBV5-1, with unresolved D. Trimming took 4 bases from V and 0 from J, leaving 9 bases between them. The CDR3 runs to 14 residues. Germline CDR1 reads SGHRS; CDR2 reads YFSETQ. CDR3 sequence (DNA): TGCGCCAGCAGCCCGATTTCGAGCACAGATACGCAGTATTTT. Translating gives CASSPISSTDTQYF.

V and J are TRBV3-1 and TRBJ2-1; D unresolved. CDR1 is LGHDT and CDR2 is YNNKEL in the germline V gene (reference sequence). The CDR3 loop spans 15 amino acids. Between the trimmed V and J ends, which lost 0 bases and 2 bases, there was a span of 8 bases. This chain's CDR3 is CASSQDTPPYNEQFF. CDR3 nucleotide sequence: TGTGCCAGCAGCCAAGACACCCCCCCCTACAATGAGCAGTTCTTC.

The V call is TRBV20-1, the J call TRBJ2-3, with 8 bases that match TRBD1. The CDR3 is made up of 14 amino acids. J gave up 4 bases and V 5 bases, and 8 bases lay outside the gene matches. Germline loops: CDR1 DFQATT, CDR2 SNEGSKA (reference sequence). The CDR3 spells CSAQTGEGADTQYF. Here the CDR3 DNA reads TGCAGTGCTCAGACAGGGGAAGGCGCAGATACGCAGTATTTT.

This clonotype was counted many times. This rearrangement joins TRBV6-6 to TRBJ2-3; 12 bases match TRBD2. The J segment lost 9 bases and the V segment lost 5 bases, leaving 12 bases of the junction unmatched. The V gene's germline CDR1 is MNHNY and CDR2 SVGAGI (reference sequence). The length of the CDR3 is 16 residues. The CDR3 spells CASSLAGGPASGTQYF. The CDR3 DNA reads TGTGCCAGCAGTCTAGCGGGAGGGCCGGCCTCCGGAACGCAGTATTTT.

The DNA of the CDR3 is TGTGCCAGCAGCAAAAACCCTTGGGGGGCCAACGTCCTGACTTTC. Translation gives CASSKNPWGANVLTF. The J gene is TRBJ2-6, the V gene TRBV7-9; D not certain. Germline values: CDR1 SEHNR, CDR2 FQNEAQ (reference sequence). Trimming removed 5 bases at V and 4 bases at J, with 12 bases between. The length of the CDR3 is 15 residues.